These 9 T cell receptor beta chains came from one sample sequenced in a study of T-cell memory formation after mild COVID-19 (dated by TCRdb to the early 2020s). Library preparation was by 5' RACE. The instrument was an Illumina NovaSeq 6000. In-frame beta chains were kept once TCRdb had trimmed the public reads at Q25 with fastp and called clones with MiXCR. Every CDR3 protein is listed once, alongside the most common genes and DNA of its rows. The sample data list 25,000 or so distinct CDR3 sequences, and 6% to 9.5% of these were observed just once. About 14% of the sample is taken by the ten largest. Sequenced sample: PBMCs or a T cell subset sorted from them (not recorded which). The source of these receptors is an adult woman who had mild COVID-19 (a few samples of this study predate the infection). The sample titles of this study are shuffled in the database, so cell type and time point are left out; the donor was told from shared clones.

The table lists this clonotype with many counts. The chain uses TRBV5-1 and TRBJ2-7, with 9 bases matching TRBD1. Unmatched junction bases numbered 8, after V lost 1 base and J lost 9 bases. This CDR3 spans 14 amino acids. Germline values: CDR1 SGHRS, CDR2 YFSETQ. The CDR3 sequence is CASSLRQGDASQYF. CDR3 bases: TGCGCCAGCAGCTTGAGACAGGGGGACGCTTCGCAGTACTTC.

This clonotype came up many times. The CDR3 DNA reads TGTGCCAGCAGTACAGGGGGCGCGGGGGGGACTGAAGCTTTCTTT. Translated, it gives CASSTGGAGGTEAFF. The chain employs TRBV6-6 and TRBJ1-1; the match to TRBD1 covers 9 bases. The CDR3 has 15 residues. CDR1 is MNHNY, CDR2 SVGAGI, per germline (reference sequence). V lost 5 bases and J lost 5; bases outside the gene matches: 9.

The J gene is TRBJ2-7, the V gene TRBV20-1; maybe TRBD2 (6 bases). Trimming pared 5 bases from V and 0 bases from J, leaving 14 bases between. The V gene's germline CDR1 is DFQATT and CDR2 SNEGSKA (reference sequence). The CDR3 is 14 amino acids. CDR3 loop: CSAVIPGSSYEQYF. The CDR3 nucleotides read TGCAGTGCTGTCATCCCCGGGAGCTCCTACGAGCAGTACTTC.

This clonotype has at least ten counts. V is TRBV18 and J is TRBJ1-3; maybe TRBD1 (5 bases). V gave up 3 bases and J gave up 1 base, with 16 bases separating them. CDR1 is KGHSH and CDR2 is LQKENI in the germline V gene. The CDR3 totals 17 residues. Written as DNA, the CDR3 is TGTGCCAGCTCACCCCGACGGGGGGAAAGGTCTGGAAACACCATATATTTT. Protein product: CASSPRRGERSGNTIYF.

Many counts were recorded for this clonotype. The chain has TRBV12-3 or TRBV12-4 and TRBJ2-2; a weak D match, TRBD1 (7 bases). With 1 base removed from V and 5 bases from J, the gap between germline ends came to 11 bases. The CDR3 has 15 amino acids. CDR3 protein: CASSLETGRTGELFF. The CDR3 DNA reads TGTGCCAGCAGTTTAGAGACAGGGAGGACCGGGGAGCTGTTTTTT.

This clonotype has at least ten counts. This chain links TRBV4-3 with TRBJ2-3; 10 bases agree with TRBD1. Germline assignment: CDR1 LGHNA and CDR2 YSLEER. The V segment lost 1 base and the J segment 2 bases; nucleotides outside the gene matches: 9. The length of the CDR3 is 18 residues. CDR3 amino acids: CASSQGRSDRGLTDTQYF. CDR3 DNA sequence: TGCGCCAGCAGCCAAGGGAGATCTGACAGGGGGCTCACAGATACGCAGTATTTT.

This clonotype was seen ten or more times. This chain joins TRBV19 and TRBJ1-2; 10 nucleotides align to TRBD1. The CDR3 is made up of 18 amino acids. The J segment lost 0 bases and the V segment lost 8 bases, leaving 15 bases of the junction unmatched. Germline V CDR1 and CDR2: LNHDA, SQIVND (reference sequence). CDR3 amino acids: CASSPPLGTGASNYGYTF. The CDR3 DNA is TGTGCCAGTTCCCCTCCGCTGGGGACAGGGGCATCTAACTATGGCTACACCTTC. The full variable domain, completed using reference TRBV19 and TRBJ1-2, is DGGITQSPKYLFRKEGQNVTLSCEQNLNHDAMYWYRQDPGQGLRLIYYSQIVNDFQKGDIAEGYSVSREKKESFPLTVTSAQKNPTAFYLCASSPPLGTGASNYGYTFGSGTRLTVV.

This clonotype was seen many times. The DNA for the CDR3 is TGCAGTGCTAGAGGACAGGGACAGCTTGGCTACACCTTC. Its translation is CSARGQGQLGYTF. The rearrangement joins TRBV20-1 to TRBJ1-2; 7 nucleotides line up with TRBD1. Trimming at V came to 1 base and at J to 7 bases, leaving 6 bases not matched to a gene. Per the germline V gene, CDR1 is DFQATT and CDR2 is SNEGSKA (reference sequence). The CDR3 runs 13 residues.

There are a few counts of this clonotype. This CDR3 is CASSTLSTANTEAFF. The CDR3 region has the DNA TGTGCCAGTAGCACCCTATCGACCGCTAACACTGAAGCTTTCTTT. This sequence joins TRBV19 and TRBJ1-1; D ambiguous. Trimming left V 6 bases short and J 2 bases short, with 16 bases between. The CDR3 runs 15 residues. Germline CDR1 is LNHDA and CDR2 is SQIVND (reference sequence).